Below are 21 T cell receptor beta chains sequenced from a single sample in a study of cytomegalovirus exposure and HLA in healthy donors (dated by TCRdb to between 2016 and 2019). Libraries were constructed by the immunoSEQ multiplex PCR assay. For the multiplex PCR, a mixture combining 60 forward primers for TCR Vbeta segments and 13 reverse primers for TCR Jbeta segments was used. Imported from immuneACCESS, the table was reduced by TCRdb to in-frame sequences with V and J called. These copies leave out some clones; in studies compared against another copy, an unresolved V gene accounts for under half, and the cause of the remainder is not known. The sample profile shows around 68,000 clones; roughly 75% of them were found once. 7.4% of the sample goes to the ten largest clones. The sequenced sample was PBMCs. Every receptor here comes from a young woman in good health and CMV-seropositive.

CDR3 protein: CASSLKPREQFF. The CDR3 nucleotides read TGTGCCAGCAGCTTAAAGCCCCGTGAGCAGTTCTTC. This chain links TRBV11-3 with TRBJ2-1; D is unclear. CDR3 length: 12 residues. Germline V lookup: CDR1 SGHNT, CDR2 YENEEA. The V end was cut by 2 bases, the J end by 9 bases, with 8 bases between.

J is TRBJ2-7 and V is TRBV18; a weak D match, TRBD1 (6 bases). V lost 6 bases to trimming and J lost 5 bases, with 20 bases between them. The germline CDR1 and CDR2 sequences are KGHSH and LQKENI. This CDR3 is built from 15 residues. In DNA, the CDR3 is TGTGCCAGCTCTCCCACAGGGATAGGGAACGACGAGCAGTACTTC. Translated: CASSPTGIGNDEQYF.

V usage is TRBV30 and J usage is TRBJ1-1, with D possibly TRBD1 on 5 matching bases. The CDR3 is made up of 12 amino acids. The germline V gene has CDR1 GTSNPN and CDR2 SVGIG (reference sequence). V was pared by 1 base and J by 6 bases, with 9 bases between. CDR3 residues: CAWSGDRSEAFF. The CDR3 DNA reads as TGTGCCTGGAGTGGCGACAGATCTGAAGCTTTCTTT.

This chain uses TRBV6-5 with TRBJ1-1; D unresolved. Germline CDR1 reads MNHEY; CDR2 reads SVGAGI. CDR3 length: 16 residues. Trimming took 1 base from V and 3 from J, leaving 15 bases between them. The CDR3 loop reads CASSYFLVGKYTEAFF. For the CDR3, the DNA is TGTGCCAGCAGTTACTTTCTGGTGGGCAAGTACACTGAAGCTTTCTTT.

The chain links TRBV11-2 to TRBJ1-2, with 8 bases aligning to TRBD1. The CDR3 has 13 residues. The J segment lost 4 bases and the V segment lost 11 bases, leaving 9 bases of the junction unmatched. In germline, CDR1 is SGHAT, CDR2 FQNNGV. CDR3 DNA: TGTGCCGGCTACTATGGACAGGGCTATGGCTACACCTTC. Translating gives CAGYYGQGYGYTF.

The chain links TRBV11-2 to TRBJ2-1; TRBD1 might be the D (5 bases). Trimming took 6 bases from V and 13 from J, leaving 25 bases between them. Germline CDR1 is SGHAT and CDR2 is FQNNGV. This CDR3 has 15 residues. The CDR3 is CASRAEGAWRTGQFF. The CDR3 DNA follows: TGTGCCAGCAGGGCCGAAGGGGCGTGGCGAACGGGCCAGTTCTTC. The full variable domain, its missing parts supplied by reference TRBV11-2 and TRBJ2-1, is EAGVAQSPRYKIIEKRQSVAFWCNPISGHATLYWYQQILGQGPKLLIQFQNNGVVDDSQLPKDRFSAERLKGVDSTLKIQPAKLEDSAVYLCASRAEGAWRTGQFFGPGTRLTVL.

This chain connects TRBV5-6 to TRBJ2-3, with D uncertain. This CDR3 contains 15 residues. Germline V gene data show CDR1 as SGHDT and CDR2 as YYEEEE. The V gene lost 4 bases and the J gene lost 2 bases, with 14 bases spanning the gap. The CDR3 spells CASSHTIADTDTQYF. The DNA for the CDR3 is TGTGCCAGCAGCCACACAATAGCCGACACAGATACGCAGTATTTT.

The chain links TRBV4-1 to TRBJ2-3; TRBD2 agrees at 11 bases. The CDR3 runs to 15 residues. Germline values: CDR1 MGHRA, CDR2 YSYEKL. Trimming cost V 7 bases and J 1 base; bases outside gene matches: 4. The CDR3 DNA is TGCGCCAGCAACCGACTAGCGGGACGCACAGATACGCAGTATTTT. Its translation: CASNRLAGRTDTQYF.

V gene TRBV9 combines with J gene TRBJ1-2; D is unclear. CDR3 length: 14 residues. Germline lookup yields CDR1 SGDLS and CDR2 YYNGEE. Trimming took 0 bases from V and 3 from J, leaving 9 bases between them. The CDR3 protein is CASSVVGDYYGYTF. Here the CDR3 DNA reads TGTGCCAGCAGCGTAGTGGGAGATTACTATGGCTACACCTTC.

The rearrangement uses TRBV5-4 and TRBJ2-1, with 7 nucleotides matching TRBD2. The germline CDR1 and CDR2 sequences are SGHNT and YYREEE (reference sequence). The CDR3 totals 16 residues. The trim removed 4 bases at V and 12 bases at J, leaving 19 bases unmatched. The CDR3 nucleotides are TGTGCCAGCAGCCGAGAAAACCCGGGACTATCTGTGTCGCAGTTCTTC. Its protein is CASSRENPGLSVSQFF.

The chain links TRBV11-3 to TRBJ2-1; 15 bases align to TRBD2. J lost 6 bases, V lost 4 bases, and 10 bases had no gene match. This CDR3 has 18 residues. Looked up from germline, CDR1 is SGHNT and CDR2 is YENEEA. CDR3 region: CASSSRTSGRDRGNEQFF. CDR3 in DNA: TGTGCCAGCAGCTCCCGGACTAGCGGGAGGGATCGAGGCAATGAGCAGTTCTTC.

This chain joins TRBV7-2 and TRBJ2-3; 11 bases map to TRBD2. This CDR3 contains 17 residues. The ends lost 2 bases at V and 6 bases at J; junction bases unmatched: 10. Per germline, CDR1 SGHTA and CDR2 FQGNSA. CDR3 DNA sequence: TGTGCCAGCAGCTTAAGTCTAGCGGGAGGCTTAAGGGATACGCAGTATTTT. Translated, it gives CASSLSLAGGLRDTQYF.

The V call is TRBV5-1, the J call TRBJ2-1; 12 positions match TRBD2. Trimming at V came to 4 bases and at J to 8 bases, leaving 13 bases not matched to a gene. CDR3 length: 17 amino acids. Germline-derived CDR1 and CDR2 are SGHRS and YFSETQ. Written as DNA, the CDR3 is TGCGCCAGCAGCCATGGACTAGCGGGACCGAGGGGGCATGAGCAGTTCTTC. Translated, it gives CASSHGLAGPRGHEQFF.

The chain links TRBV10-1 to TRBJ2-2; D perhaps matches TRBD1 (5 bases). The V gene lost 6 bases and the J gene lost 2 bases, with 7 bases spanning the gap. This CDR3 has 13 residues. The germline CDR1 and CDR2 sequences are WNHNN and SYGVQD (reference sequence). The CDR3, as DNA: TGCGCCAGCAGACAGGACAACACCGGGGAGCTGTTTTTT. Protein: CASRQDNTGELFF.

The chain combines TRBV10-3 with TRBJ2-1, with 7 bases matching TRBD2. Trimming took 0 bases from V and 0 from J; bases not matched to a gene: 2. CDR1 is ENHRY, CDR2 SYGVKD, per germline. This CDR3 contains 16 residues. CDR3: CAISESGGGSYNEQFF. CDR3 nucleotides: TGTGCCATCAGTGAGTCGGGGGGGGGCTCCTACAATGAGCAGTTCTTC.

The rearrangement uses TRBV6-5 and TRBJ1-2, with 10 bases aligning to TRBD1. The CDR3 has 15 residues. Trimming removed 5 bases from V and 9 bases from J; junction bases left unmatched: 12. Germline CDR1 and CDR2: MNHEY and SVGAGI. In DNA, the CDR3 is TGTGCCAGCAGTAACCGCCGGGACAGGGGCTGCCGCTACACCTTC. Amino acids: CASSNRRDRGCRYTF.

The chain links TRBV29-1 to TRBJ1-1, with a weak D call TRBD1 (5 bases). The CDR3 has 14 residues. The germline V gene encodes CDR1 SQVTM and CDR2 ANQGSEA. V was trimmed by 1 base and J by 1 base, leaving 10 bases between them. The DNA of the CDR3 is TGCAGCGTTGAAGTTCAGGGCAGGAACACTGAAGCTTTCTTT. Protein product: CSVEVQGRNTEAFF. Looking up the rest from reference TRBV29-1 and TRBJ1-1 gives the full variable domain: SAVISQKPSRDICQRGTSLTIQCQVDSQVTMMFWYRQQPGQSLTLIATANQGSEATYESGFVIDKFPISRPNLTFSTLTVSNMSPEDSSIYLCSVEVQGRNTEAFFGQGTRLTVV.

This rearrangement joins TRBV5-6 to TRBJ2-7; 8 bases are a match to TRBD2. Germline V gives CDR1 SGHDT, CDR2 YYEEEE. The length of the CDR3 is 17 residues. The V gene end was trimmed by 2 bases and the J gene end by 2 bases; junction bases not matched to a gene: 12. The CDR3 protein is CASSFSRSVGRAYEQYF. Here the CDR3 DNA reads TGTGCCAGCAGCTTCTCTCGGTCGGTCGGGAGGGCCTACGAGCAGTACTTC.

This sequence joins TRBV19 and TRBJ2-5; 7 nucleotides align to TRBD1. The junction had 2 bases not matched to a gene; V was cut back by 6 bases and J by 1 base. Germline V gives CDR1 LNHDA, CDR2 SQIVND (reference sequence). CDR3 length: 13 amino acids. This CDR3 reads CASRGTAQETQYF. The CDR3 bases are TGTGCCAGTAGAGGGACAGCCCAAGAGACCCAGTACTTC. The whole variable domain, remainder taken from reference TRBV19 and TRBJ2-5, is DGGITQSPKYLFRKEGQNVTLSCEQNLNHDAMYWYRQDPGQGLRLIYYSQIVNDFQKGDIAEGYSVSREKKESFPLTVTSAQKNPTAFYLCASRGTAQETQYFGPGTRLLVL.

The rearrangement joins TRBV5-5 to TRBJ2-7, with 14 bases fitting TRBD2. Germline V lookup: CDR1 SGHKS, CDR2 YYEKEE (reference sequence). The length of the CDR3 is 15 residues. V was pared by 7 bases and J by 4 bases, with 7 bases of the junction left unmatched. The chain's CDR3 is CASAHGTSGSYEQYF. CDR3 nucleotide sequence: TGTGCCAGCGCCCACGGGACTAGCGGGAGTTACGAGCAGTACTTC.

This clone is a singleton in its sample. The chain carries TRBV2 and TRBJ2-7; TRBD2 matches at 11 bases. Trimming cost V 7 bases and J 6 bases; bases outside gene matches: 11. The CDR3 runs 15 residues. The germline V gene has CDR1 SNHLY and CDR2 FYNNEI. CDR3 sequence: CASKLSGGVGGEQYF. The CDR3 DNA sequence: TGTGCCAGCAAGCTTAGCGGGGGGGTTGGCGGCGAGCAGTACTTC.